The 22 T cell receptor beta chains presented below share a single source sample, sequenced in a study of control samples from healthy donors and cancer patients. Measured with immunoSEQ multiplex PCR; TCRdb has only the in-frame clones, and not every one. In the table there are 75,000 to 100,000 clones, 85% to 90% of which are singletons. Source material: blood. The receptors were sampled from a young man in good health.

The V call is TRBV7-2, the J call TRBJ1-1; tentative D call: TRBD1 (5 bases). The CDR3 sequence is 19 residues long. The germline V gene has CDR1 SGHTA and CDR2 FQGNSA. Trimming pared 5 bases from V and 2 bases from J, leaving 27 bases between. The CDR3 loop reads CASSLRGTGMHGGNTEAFF. CDR3 bases: TGTGCCAGCAGCCTTAGAGGGACGGGGATGCACGGTGGAAACACTGAAGCTTTCTTT.

The genes are TRBV2 and TRBJ1-1; D is unclear. The CDR3 runs to 15 residues. Trimming shortened V by 4 bases and J by 0 bases, and 12 bases separated the two germline ends. The germline V gene has CDR1 SNHLY and CDR2 FYNNEI. The CDR3 loop is CASSASGSLNTEAFF. CDR3 bases: TGTGCCAGCAGTGCCAGTGGCAGCTTGAACACTGAAGCTTTCTTT.

The chain recombines TRBV2 with TRBJ2-7; possible D gene TRBD1, 5 bases. From germline, CDR1 is SNHLY and CDR2 FYNNEI. CDR3 length equals 11 residues. V was cut by 3 bases and J by 11 bases, with 11 bases left in between. The DNA for the CDR3 is TGTGCCAGCAGTGAGGCAGGGCGAAAGTACTTC. Protein sequence: CASSEAGRKYF.

With respect to this clone: The CDR3 does not end in the conserved phenylalanine or tryptophan, so this is likely a read error. This chain joins TRBV27 and TRBJ1-2, with D tentatively TRBD1 (6 bases). The CDR3 consists of 15 residues. Germline V gives CDR1 MNHEY, CDR2 SMNVEV (reference sequence). The V and J ends lost 6 bases and 3 bases respectively, with 17 bases between them. CDR3 sequence (DNA): TGTGCCAGCAGATGGGGGGCCAGACCCTACTATGGCTACACCCTC. It yields the protein CASRWGARPYYGYTL.

The J gene is TRBJ2-7, the V gene TRBV11-2, with 9 bases identical to TRBD2. The CDR3 extends over 18 amino acids. Per the germline V gene, CDR1 is SGHAT and CDR2 is FQNNGV. J lost 7 bases, V lost 3 bases, and 19 bases had no gene match. Here the CDR3 DNA reads TGTGCCAGCAGCTTTGGACCCCCCCCGGGACTAGCTTTGAATGAGCAGTACTTC. Protein: CASSFGPPPGLALNEQYF.

This clone was recorded a few times. CDR3 DNA: TGTGCCAGCAGCGCCCAAAACTCCTACAATGAGCAGTTCTTC. It specifies CASSAQNSYNEQFF. The chain links TRBV11-1 to TRBJ2-1; no clear D. Germline loops: CDR1 SGHAT, CDR2 FQDESV (reference sequence). This CDR3 contains 14 residues. Trimming cost V 5 bases and J 0 bases, with 8 bases left between them. Combining the CDR3 with reference TRBV11-1 and TRBJ2-1 gives the whole variable domain EAEVAQSPRYKITEKSQAVAFWCDPISGHATLYWYRQILGQGPELLVQFQDESVVDDSQLPKDRFSAERLKGVDSTLKIQPAELGDSAMYLCASSAQNSYNEQFFGPGTRLTVL.

V usage is TRBV18 and J usage is TRBJ2-3; D unresolved. CDR1 KGHSH and CDR2 LQKENI come from the germline V gene. The CDR3 length is 14 residues. V lost 0 bases to trimming and J lost 2 bases, with 6 bases between them. CDR3 in amino acids: CASSPPAFTDTQYF. The CDR3 DNA reads TGTGCCAGCTCACCACCGGCTTTCACAGATACGCAGTATTTT.

The chain uses TRBV27 and TRBJ1-1; a possible D gene is TRBD1 (6 bases). Germline assignment: CDR1 MNHEY and CDR2 SMNVEV (reference sequence). The ends were cut back, 1 base at V and 3 bases at J, with 15 bases in the middle. The CDR3 consists of 16 residues. CDR3 in DNA: TGTGCCAGCAGTTTATATTGGGGGGCTCGGGACACTGAAGCTTTCTTT. Amino acid sequence: CASSLYWGARDTEAFF.

This clone appeared a single time. The chain links TRBV30 to TRBJ2-7; 7 nucleotides line up with TRBD1. The V gene end was trimmed by 0 bases and the J gene end by 2 bases; junction bases not matched to a gene: 4. The germline V gene encodes CDR1 GTSNPN and CDR2 SVGIG (reference sequence). This CDR3 region has 14 residues. CDR3 in DNA: TGTGCCTGGAGTGTAAGGGGGCTAACCTACGAGCAGTACTTC. Its protein is CAWSVRGLTYEQYF.

This sequence joins TRBV7-3 and TRBJ2-3; 7 bases are a match to TRBD2. CDR1 is SGHTA and CDR2 is FQGTGA in the germline V gene. V was pared by 1 base and J by 4 bases, with 8 bases of the junction left unmatched. The CDR3 is 16 residues long. The CDR3 DNA reads as TGTGCCAGCAGCTTAAATGAGGCGGGAGTGTCAGATACGCAGTATTTT. Translation gives CASSLNEAGVSDTQYF.

V and J are TRBV28 and TRBJ2-7; the D gene is possibly TRBD1 (7 bases). CDR1 is MDHEN, CDR2 SYDVKM, per germline. This CDR3 is 14 amino acids long. V was pared by 4 bases and J by 2 bases, with 12 bases between. CDR3 coding DNA: TGTGCCAGCAGTTCATCAGGGGGGCCCTACGAGCAGTACTTC. This codes for CASSSSGGPYEQYF.

This sequence joins TRBV19 and TRBJ2-1; perhaps TRBD1 as D (6 bases). Trimming left V 6 bases short and J 4 bases short, with 10 bases between. The CDR3 has 13 residues. Germline CDR1 reads LNHDA; CDR2 reads SQIVND (reference sequence). CDR3 DNA sequence: TGTGCCAGTAGCACTCAGGGGTACAATGAGCAGTTCTTC. Translation gives CASSTQGYNEQFF.

This chain connects TRBV29-1 to TRBJ2-7; tentatively, D is TRBD2 (5 bases). This CDR3 is built from 13 residues. From germline, CDR1 is SQVTM and CDR2 ANQGSEA. V was clipped by 2 bases and J by 3 bases, with 11 bases between them. The CDR3 DNA sequence: TGCAGCGTTGAAACGGGGAATCACTACGAGCAGTACTTC. Its protein is CSVETGNHYEQYF.

The chain is built from TRBV4-3 and TRBJ2-7; D unresolved. The CDR3 contains 13 residues. Trimming shortened V by 0 bases and J by 3 bases, and 6 bases separated the two germline ends. CDR1 and CDR2 from the germline V gene are LGHNA and YSLEER. The CDR3 DNA sequence: TGCGCCAGCAGCCAAGATCGTGACTACGAGCAGTACTTC. This codes for CASSQDRDYEQYF.

The V call is TRBV15, the J call TRBJ1-3; 7 bases are shared with TRBD1. Losses at the gene ends were 5 bases for V and 0 bases for J; bases not matched to a gene: 1. The V gene's germline CDR1 is LNHNV and CDR2 YYDKDF (reference sequence). This CDR3 region has 14 residues. CDR3 protein: CATSQGGSGNTIYF. CDR3 coding DNA: TGTGCCACCAGCCAGGGGGGCTCTGGAAACACCATATATTTT.

The chain is built from TRBV2 and TRBJ2-7; the match to TRBD2 covers 10 bases. From germline, CDR1 is SNHLY and CDR2 FYNNEI. CDR3 length: 17 residues. V trimming: 7 bases; J trimming: 2 bases; junction bases outside the gene matches: 14. As DNA, the CDR3 is TGTGCCAGCAAGTTGACAGGACTAGCGGTTGGAGCCTACGAGCAGTACTTC. It yields the protein CASKLTGLAVGAYEQYF.

The chain combines TRBV2 with TRBJ1-6; possibly TRBD1 for D (6 bases). V was trimmed by 1 base and J by 7 bases, leaving 14 bases between them. The V gene's germline CDR1 is SNHLY and CDR2 FYNNEI. CDR3 length: 16 residues. The CDR3 is CASSEVGGAANSPLHF. The CDR3 bases are TGTGCCAGCAGTGAAGTCGGGGGGGCGGCGAATTCACCCCTCCACTTT.

The rearrangement uses TRBV28 and TRBJ1-2; D unresolved. From germline, CDR1 is MDHEN and CDR2 SYDVKM. Trimming removed 5 bases at V and 1 base at J, with 14 bases between. The length of the CDR3 is 15 residues. CDR3 protein: CASSERNLFNYGYTF. CDR3 nucleotides: TGTGCCAGCAGTGAAAGGAACCTTTTTAACTATGGCTACACCTTC.

The J gene is TRBJ1-1, the V gene TRBV7-2; no clear D. The germline CDR1 and CDR2 sequences are SGHTA and FQGNSA. V was shortened by 5 bases and J by 1 base, with 11 bases between the two germline ends. The CDR3 is 14 amino acids. Here the CDR3 reads CASSGWIWNTEAFF. The CDR3 nucleotides are TGTGCCAGCAGCGGGTGGATCTGGAACACTGAAGCTTTCTTT.

This clone has only one observation. This rearrangement joins TRBV7-2 to TRBJ2-1; D possibly corresponds to TRBD2 (5 bases). Germline V gene lookup returns CDR1 SGHTA and CDR2 FQGNSA. This CDR3 has 13 residues. The V end lost 5 bases, the J end lost 6 bases, and 11 bases lay between the germline ends. CDR3 nucleotide sequence: TGTGCCAGCAGCACAACACTAGTCAATGAGCAGTTCTTC. It yields the protein CASSTTLVNEQFF.

This chain connects TRBV7-3 to TRBJ2-5; D ambiguous. The germline CDR1 and CDR2 sequences are SGHTA and FQGTGA. V shed 3 bases and J shed 0 bases, with 5 bases lying between them. There are 13 residues in the CDR3. The CDR3 here is CASSFGYQETQYF. CDR3 nucleotides: TGTGCCAGCAGCTTTGGGTACCAAGAGACCCAGTACTTC. The full variable domain, with the rest looked up from reference TRBV7-3 and TRBJ2-5, is GAGVSQTPSNKVTEKGKYVELRCDPISGHTALYWYRQSLGQGPEFLIYFQGTGAADDSGLPNDRFFAVRPEGSVSTLKIQRTERGDSAVYLCASSFGYQETQYFGPGTRLLVL.

The V gene is TRBV10-2, the J gene TRBJ2-5, with a possible D match to TRBD2 (6 bases). Between the trimmed V and J ends, which lost 8 bases and 4 bases, there was a span of 14 bases. The germline V gene has CDR1 WSHSY and CDR2 SAAADI. CDR3 length: 13 amino acids. CDR3 sequence reads: CASGLTRRETQYF. In DNA, the CDR3 is TGCGCCAGCGGATTGACTAGGCGAGAGACCCAGTACTTC.